Detailed here is one T cell receptor (beta chain). This clonotype was seen a few times. Its target antigen remains unknown. No base quality values were provided; no much bigger clone lies one nucleotide off. This sample was taken from a study of T cells in Graves' hyperthyroidism and ophthalmopathy (dated by TCRdb to the late 2010s). The study in broad terms: Peripheral blood samples were taken at the time of initial diagnosis, prior to any treatment. To identify distinguishing TCR V-J signatures, a discovery cohort of about 100 patients was used, comprising 40 to 45 with Graves' ophthalmopathy and around 60 with stable Graves' hyperthyroidism. Prospective prediction of ophthalmopathy was tested in an independent validation cohort consisting of 18 to 20 hyperthyroidism patients and some 16 patients who later progressed to ophthalmopathy. The 90 to 100 discovery patients were randomly divided into training and test sets at a 7:3 ratio. In about six Graves' hyperthyroidism patients, the study also compared T-cell repertoires from thyroid tissue with T-cell repertoires from blood. Once sampling was done, hyperthyroidism patients were given methimazole at a starting dose of 30 mg daily, whereas ophthalmopathy patients were given high-dose intravenous methylprednisolone. TCR Vbeta CDR3 sequencing of 130 to 150 peripheral blood samples (43 ophthalmopathy, under 80 hyperthyroidism and some 17 progressor patients) is reported in the paper. Broader findings and caveats from the paper: Sample size was not statistically predetermined, and blinding of investigators to group allocation was not performed. A model built on a 13 V-J signature distinguished ophthalmopathy from stable hyperthyroidism, reaching about 88% sensitivity and 81.08% specificity in cross-validation and 80%/75% in testing. Blood samples also contained most of the expanded thyroid clonotypes (frequency above 0.001), which suggests that blood repertoires may reflect thyroid immune responses. In validation, progression to ophthalmopathy was predicted by the model with more than 65% sensitivity and roughly 72% specificity, a median of 6.5 months before onset.

Graves' hyperthyroidism was defined as stable when no progression to ophthalmopathy occurred over 18 months of follow-up. Hyperthyroidism patients were newly diagnosed, had a disease duration of under 2 months, and were aged 18 to 65 years. Patients with uncontrolled infections, other autoimmune diseases, pregnancy or lactation were excluded. Diagnoses were based on clinical symptoms, serum thyroxine and TRAb, thyroid ultrasound and orbital computed tomography. PBMCs were isolated from 7.5 to 10 ml of fresh peripheral blood by Ficoll-Paque density gradient centrifugation. Total RNA was extracted using Trizol reagent, and RNA quality was assessed on an Agilent 2100 Bioanalyzer. The TCR beta CDR3 regions were amplified from RNA transcripts. The first round of RT-PCR for the TCR CDR3 was performed with the HTBI primer set and the Qiagen OneStep RT-PCR kit. Libraries were constructed in a second round of multiplex PCR, after which size selection and purification were performed. The libraries were sequenced on an Illumina HiSeq2000 using paired-end 100 bp reads. As for the authors' bioinformatics: SOAPnuke was used to process the raw data, throwing out any read that contained adapters or uncalled bases, had a mean Phred below 15, or lacked an exact constant-primer or identifier match. High-quality paired reads were merged with COPE v1.2.5, and unique nucleotide sequences were defined as clonotypes. MiTCR v1.1 was used to align the clonotypes against IMGT TRBV, TRBD and TRBJ reference segments. The analysis was restricted to V-J combinations with a frequency above 0.0001, which together covered roughly 99% of the repertoires. The TCS score was defined as F50 (clonal expansion) divided by E x V (chaos), with BLOSUM62-based TCRdist calculated between CDR3 peptides within each V-J. Welch's t-statistics and random forest reduced 500 to 550 V-J features to 13, which were used in a naive Bayes classifier (R e1071). TCRdb itself trimmed the public reads at Q25 with fastp, ran MiXCR and retained productive beta chains. Under each unique CDR3 protein, matching rows form one entry showing the most common genes and DNA. TCRdb, rather than the study authors, made the V and J calls. Recorded for this sample are 350,000 or so distinct CDR3 sequences; over 15% of them occurred a single time. The top ten clonotypes cover under 55% of the sample.

Including cysteine and phenylalanine, the CDR3 has 19 amino acids. CDR3 DNA is the only sequence kept; it has 57 bases, read in frame from the first base. The germline V gene (reference sequence) specifies DFQATT as CDR1 and SNEGSKA as CDR2. Ends trimmed: V by 0 bases, J by 1 base; bases unmatched to a gene: 13. The clonotype was recovered from a woman in her forties or fifties with Graves' hyperthyroidism. The chain is made from TRBV20-1 and TRBJ2-1; TRBD2 lines up with 9 middle nucleotides. The specimen was blood. The bases are TGCAGTGCTAGAGATTGGACGGCGGAGCGGGGGGATTCCTACAATGAGCAGTTCTTC. This is translated as CSARDWTAERGDSYNEQFF.